Here is one TCR beta chain with its context. The antigen remains undetermined. One end of the junction is discordant with germline, which a read error may explain. TCR beta CDR3 sequences were amplified from RNA transcripts. Carried out on the TCR CDR3, a first-round RT-PCR used the HTBI primer set. MiXCR, applied by TCRdb to the multiplex PCR reads, yields one record per CDR3 protein. Of about 540,000 distinct CDR3 sequences in the sample, more than 45% were seen once. The sample comes from a study of T cells in Graves' hyperthyroidism and ophthalmopathy. Study-level points and caveats: Model output signaled ophthalmopathy a median around 6.9 months ahead of onset. Most clonotypes that expanded in the thyroid above 0.001 also showed up in blood.

Those patients with uncontrolled infection, other autoimmune disease, pregnancy or lactation were excluded. On the basis of clinical symptoms, serum thyroxine and TRAb, thyroid ultrasound and orbital computed tomography, diagnoses were made. Germline V CDR1 and CDR2: SGHTA, FQGNSA. This CDR3 region has 14 residues. What was sequenced was peripheral blood or thyroid tissue (not recorded which). V usage is TRBV7-2 and J usage is TRBJ2-7; unclear D gene. The receptor was isolated from a woman aged 18-35 years with Graves' hyperthyroidism. The CDR3 DNA reads TGTGTCAGCAGCTTTTATACTCGGTTTGGCGAGCAGTACTTC. Amino acid sequence: CVSSFYTRFGEQYF.